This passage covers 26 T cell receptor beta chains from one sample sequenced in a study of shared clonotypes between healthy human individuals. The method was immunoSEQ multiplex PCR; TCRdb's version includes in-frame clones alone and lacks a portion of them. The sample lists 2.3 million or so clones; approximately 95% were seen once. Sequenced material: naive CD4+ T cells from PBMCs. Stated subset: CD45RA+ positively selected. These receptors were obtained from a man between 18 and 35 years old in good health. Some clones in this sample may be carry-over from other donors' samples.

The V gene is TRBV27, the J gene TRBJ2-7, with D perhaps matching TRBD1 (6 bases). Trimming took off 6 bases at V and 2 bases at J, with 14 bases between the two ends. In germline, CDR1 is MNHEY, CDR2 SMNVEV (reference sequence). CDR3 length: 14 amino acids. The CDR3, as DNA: TGTGCCAGCAGCAGGGCAGGGGTTACCTACGAGCAGTACTTC. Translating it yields CASSRAGVTYEQYF.

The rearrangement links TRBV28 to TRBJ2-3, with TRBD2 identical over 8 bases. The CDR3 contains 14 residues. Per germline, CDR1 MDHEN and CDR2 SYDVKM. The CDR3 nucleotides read TGTGCGGGGCAGGGCGGGAGGTACACAGATACGCAGTATTTT. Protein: CAGQGGRYTDTQYF.

The CDR3 loop is CASSLAAIHQPQHF. DNA of the CDR3: TGTGCCAGCAGCTTAGCTGCGATCCATCAGCCCCAGCATTTT. The gene calls are TRBV7-8 and TRBJ1-5, with D unclear. CDR1 and CDR2 from the germline V gene are SGHVS and FQNEAQ. V gave up 0 bases and J gave up 5 bases, with 8 bases separating them. The CDR3 sequence is 14 residues long.

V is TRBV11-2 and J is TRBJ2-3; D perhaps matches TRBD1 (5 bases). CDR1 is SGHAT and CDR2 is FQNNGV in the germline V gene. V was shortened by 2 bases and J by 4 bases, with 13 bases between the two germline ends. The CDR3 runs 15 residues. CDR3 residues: CASSLFLGAADTQYF. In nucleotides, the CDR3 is TGTGCCAGCAGCTTATTCTTAGGGGCGGCAGATACGCAGTATTTT.

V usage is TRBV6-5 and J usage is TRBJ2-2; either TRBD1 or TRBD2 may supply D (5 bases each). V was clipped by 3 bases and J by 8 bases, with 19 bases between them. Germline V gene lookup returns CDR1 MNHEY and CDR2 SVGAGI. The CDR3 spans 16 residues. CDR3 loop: CASSYAFRDGEGELFF. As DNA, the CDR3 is TGTGCCAGCAGTTATGCCTTTCGGGACGGAGAGGGGGAGCTGTTTTTT.

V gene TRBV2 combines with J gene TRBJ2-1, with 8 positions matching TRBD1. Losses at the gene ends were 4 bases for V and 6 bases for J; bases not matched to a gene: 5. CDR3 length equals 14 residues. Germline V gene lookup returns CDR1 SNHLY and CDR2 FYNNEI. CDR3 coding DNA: TGTGCCAGCAGTGGGCAGGGGGCCGGCAATGAGCAGTTCTTC. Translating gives CASSGQGAGNEQFF.

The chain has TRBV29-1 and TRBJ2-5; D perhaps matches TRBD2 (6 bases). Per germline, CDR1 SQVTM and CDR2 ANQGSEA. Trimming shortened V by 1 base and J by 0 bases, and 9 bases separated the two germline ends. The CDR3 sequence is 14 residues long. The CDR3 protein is CSVEGRGYQETQYF. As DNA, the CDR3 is TGCAGCGTTGAAGGCCGGGGGTACCAAGAGACCCAGTACTTC.

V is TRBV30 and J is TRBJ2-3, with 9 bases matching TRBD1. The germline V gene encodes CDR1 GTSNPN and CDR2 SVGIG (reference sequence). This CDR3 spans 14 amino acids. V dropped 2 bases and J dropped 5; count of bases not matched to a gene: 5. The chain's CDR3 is CAWSRPDRGDTQYF. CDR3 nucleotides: TGTGCCTGGAGTCGCCCGGACAGGGGAGATACGCAGTATTTT. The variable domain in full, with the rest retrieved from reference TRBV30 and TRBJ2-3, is SQTIHQWPATLVQPVGSPLSLECTVEGTSNPNLYWYRQAAGRGLQLLFYSVGIGQISSEVPQNLSASRPQDRQFILSSKKLLLSDSGFYLCAWSRPDRGDTQYFGPGTRLTVL.

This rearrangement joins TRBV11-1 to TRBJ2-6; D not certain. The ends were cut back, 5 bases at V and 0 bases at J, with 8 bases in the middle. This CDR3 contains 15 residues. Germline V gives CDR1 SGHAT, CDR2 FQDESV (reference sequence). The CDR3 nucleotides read TGTGCCAGCAGCCTTTTCGGCTCTGGGGCCAACGTCCTGACTTTC. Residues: CASSLFGSGANVLTF.

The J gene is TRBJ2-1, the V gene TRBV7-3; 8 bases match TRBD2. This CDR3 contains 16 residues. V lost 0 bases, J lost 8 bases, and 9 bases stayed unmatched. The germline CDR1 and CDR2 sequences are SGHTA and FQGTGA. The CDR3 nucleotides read TGTGCCAGCAGCTTAACACTAGCGGCCCCTGGCGATGAGCAGTTCTTC. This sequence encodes CASSLTLAAPGDEQFF. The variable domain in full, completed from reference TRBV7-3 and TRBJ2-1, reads GAGVSQTPSNKVTEKGKYVELRCDPISGHTALYWYRQSLGQGPEFLIYFQGTGAADDSGLPNDRFFAVRPEGSVSTLKIQRTERGDSAVYLCASSLTLAAPGDEQFFGPGTRLTVL.

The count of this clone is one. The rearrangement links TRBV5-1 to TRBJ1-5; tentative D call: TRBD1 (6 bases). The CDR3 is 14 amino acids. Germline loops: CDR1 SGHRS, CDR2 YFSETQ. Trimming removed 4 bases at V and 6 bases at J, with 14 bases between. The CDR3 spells CASSPSGAPQPQHF. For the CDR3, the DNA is TGCGCCAGCAGCCCCTCGGGGGCTCCTCAGCCCCAGCATTTT.

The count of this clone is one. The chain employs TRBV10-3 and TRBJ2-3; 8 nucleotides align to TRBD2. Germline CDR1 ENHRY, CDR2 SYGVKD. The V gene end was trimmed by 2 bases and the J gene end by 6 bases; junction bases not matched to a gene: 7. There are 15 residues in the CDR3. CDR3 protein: CAISEGGGRRDTQYF. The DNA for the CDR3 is TGTGCCATCAGTGAGGGAGGCGGGAGGAGGGATACGCAGTATTTT.

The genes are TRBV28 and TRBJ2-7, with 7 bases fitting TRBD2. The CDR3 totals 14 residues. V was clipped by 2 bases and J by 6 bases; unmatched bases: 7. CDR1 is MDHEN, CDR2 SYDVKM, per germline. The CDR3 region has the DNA TGTGCCAGCAGTTTAGTAGGCGGGAGAGGCGAGCAGTACTTC. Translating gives CASSLVGGRGEQYF.

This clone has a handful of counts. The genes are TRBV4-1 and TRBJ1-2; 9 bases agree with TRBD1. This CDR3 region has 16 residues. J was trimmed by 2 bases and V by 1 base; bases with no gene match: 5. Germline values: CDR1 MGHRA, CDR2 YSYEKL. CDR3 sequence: CASSQANRGPNYGYTF. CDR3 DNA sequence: TGCGCCAGCAGCCAAGCCAACAGGGGGCCCAACTATGGCTACACCTTC.

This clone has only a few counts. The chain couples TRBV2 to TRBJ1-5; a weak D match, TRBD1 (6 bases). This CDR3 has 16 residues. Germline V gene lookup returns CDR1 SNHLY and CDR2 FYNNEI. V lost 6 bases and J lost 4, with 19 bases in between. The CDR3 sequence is CASRNDYRERNQPQHF. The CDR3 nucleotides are TGTGCCAGCAGGAACGATTACAGGGAGAGGAATCAGCCCCAGCATTTT.

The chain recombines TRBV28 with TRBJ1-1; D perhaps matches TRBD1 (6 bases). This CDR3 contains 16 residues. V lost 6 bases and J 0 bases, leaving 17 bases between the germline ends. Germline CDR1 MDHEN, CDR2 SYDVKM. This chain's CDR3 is CASSSGGGTMNTEAFF. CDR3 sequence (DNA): TGTGCCAGCAGCTCCGGCGGGGGCACCATGAACACTGAAGCTTTCTTT.

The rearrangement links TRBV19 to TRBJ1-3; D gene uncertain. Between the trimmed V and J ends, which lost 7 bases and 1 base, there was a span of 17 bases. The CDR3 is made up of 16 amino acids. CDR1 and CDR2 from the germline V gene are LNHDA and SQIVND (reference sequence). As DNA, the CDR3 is TGTGCCAGTACCACCCCTAAGCTCGGGTCTGGAAACACCATATATTTT. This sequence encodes CASTTPKLGSGNTIYF. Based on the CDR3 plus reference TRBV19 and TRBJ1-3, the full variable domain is DGGITQSPKYLFRKEGQNVTLSCEQNLNHDAMYWYRQDPGQGLRLIYYSQIVNDFQKGDIAEGYSVSREKKESFPLTVTSAQKNPTAFYLCASTTPKLGSGNTIYFGEGSWLTVV.

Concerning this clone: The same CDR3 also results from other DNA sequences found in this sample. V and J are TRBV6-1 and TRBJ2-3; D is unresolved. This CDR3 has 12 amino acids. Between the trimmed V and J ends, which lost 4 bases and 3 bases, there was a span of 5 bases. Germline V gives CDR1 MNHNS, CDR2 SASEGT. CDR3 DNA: TGTGCCAGCAGTGTGCTAACAGATACGCAGTATTTT. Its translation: CASSVLTDTQYF.

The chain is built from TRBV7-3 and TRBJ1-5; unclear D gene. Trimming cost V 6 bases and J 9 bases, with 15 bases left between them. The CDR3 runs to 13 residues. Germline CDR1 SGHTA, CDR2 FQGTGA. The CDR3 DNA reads TGTGCCAGCAGGTTACTACCGACGGGGCCCCAGCATTTT. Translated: CASRLLPTGPQHF.

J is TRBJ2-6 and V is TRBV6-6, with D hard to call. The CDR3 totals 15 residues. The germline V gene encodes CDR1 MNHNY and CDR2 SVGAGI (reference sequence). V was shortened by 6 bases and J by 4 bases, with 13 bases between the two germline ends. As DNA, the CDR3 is TGTGCCAGCAGCCCTCAACTCTCCGGGGCCAACGTCCTGACTTTC. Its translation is CASSPQLSGANVLTF.

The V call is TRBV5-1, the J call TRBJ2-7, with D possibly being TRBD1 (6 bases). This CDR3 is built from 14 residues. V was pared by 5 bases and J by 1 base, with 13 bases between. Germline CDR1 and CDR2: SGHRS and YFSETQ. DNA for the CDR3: TGCGCCAGCAGACCAAACAGGGCTTCCTACGAGCAGTACTTC. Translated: CASRPNRASYEQYF.

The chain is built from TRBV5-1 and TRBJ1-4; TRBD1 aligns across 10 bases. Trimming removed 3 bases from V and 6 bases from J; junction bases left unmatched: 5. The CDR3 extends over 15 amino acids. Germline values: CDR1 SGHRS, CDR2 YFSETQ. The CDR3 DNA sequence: TGCGCCAGCAGCTATTCCGGGACAGGGGATGAAAAACTGTTTTTT. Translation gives CASSYSGTGDEKLFF. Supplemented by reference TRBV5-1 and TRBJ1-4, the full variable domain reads KAGVTQTPRYLIKTRGQQVTLSCSPISGHRSVSWYQQTPGQGLQFLFEYFSETQRNKGNFPGRFSGRQFSNSRSEMNVSTLELGDSALYLCASSYSGTGDEKLFFGSGTQLSVL.

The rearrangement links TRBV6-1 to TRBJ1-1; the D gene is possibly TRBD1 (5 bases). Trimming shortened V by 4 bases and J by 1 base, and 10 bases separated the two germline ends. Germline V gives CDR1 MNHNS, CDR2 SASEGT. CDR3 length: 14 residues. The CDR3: CASSAGGANTEAFF. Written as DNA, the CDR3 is TGTGCCAGCAGTGCCGGTGGGGCGAACACTGAAGCTTTCTTT.

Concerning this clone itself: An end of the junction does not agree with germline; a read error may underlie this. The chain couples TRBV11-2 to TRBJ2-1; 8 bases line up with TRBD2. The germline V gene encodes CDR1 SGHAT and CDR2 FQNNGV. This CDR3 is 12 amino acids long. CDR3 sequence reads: CASSLVAGKLLF. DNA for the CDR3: TGTGCCAGCAGCTTAGTAGCGGGAAAGCTCCTCTTC.

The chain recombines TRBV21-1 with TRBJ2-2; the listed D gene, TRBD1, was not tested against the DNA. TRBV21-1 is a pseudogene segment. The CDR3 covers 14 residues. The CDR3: CASSIYRLTGELFF. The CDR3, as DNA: TGTGCCAGCAGCATTTACAGGCTCACCGGGGAGCTGTTTTTT.

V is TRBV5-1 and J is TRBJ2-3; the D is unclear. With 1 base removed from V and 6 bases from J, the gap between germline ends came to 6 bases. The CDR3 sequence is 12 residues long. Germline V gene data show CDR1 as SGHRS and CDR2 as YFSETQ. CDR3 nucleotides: TGCGCCAGCAGCTTGCATGGGGATACGCAGTATTTT. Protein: CASSLHGDTQYF.